The 4 T cell receptor beta chains below all came from one sample that was sequenced in a study of cytomegalovirus exposure and HLA in healthy donors. Both 60 Vbeta primers and 13 Jbeta primers went into the PCR. Sequenced by immunoSEQ multiplex PCR; TCRdb stores in-frame clones only, minus some. The repertoire consists of some 52,000 clones, with over 70% occurring once and the leading ten covering under 3%. Input material: PBMCs. The receptors here all came from a man aged 18 to 30 in good health and CMV-seronegative.

V is TRBV29-1 and J is TRBJ2-7; D is unresolved. There are 11 residues in the CDR3. CDR1 SQVTM and CDR2 ANQGSEA come from the germline V gene. Between the trimmed V and J ends, which lost 4 bases and 3 bases, there was a span of 7 bases. CDR3 protein: CSVVLDYEQYF. The CDR3 DNA follows: TGCAGCGTTGTTCTAGACTACGAGCAGTACTTC.

The genes are TRBV6-6 and TRBJ1-6; D gene unclear. Germline V lookup: CDR1 MNHNY, CDR2 SVGAGI (reference sequence). Trimming cost V 8 bases and J 10 bases, with 9 bases left between them. This CDR3 comprises 11 residues. DNA of the CDR3: TGTGCCAGCGGCGGCGTATCACCCCTCCACTTT. Its translation is CASGGVSPLHF.

The chain carries TRBV4-3 and TRBJ2-7; TRBD1 matches at 8 bases. This CDR3 is 17 amino acids long. Looked up from germline, CDR1 is LGHNA and CDR2 is YSLEER. V trimming: 0 bases; J trimming: 5 bases; junction bases outside the gene matches: 12. CDR3: CASSQEAAMDRAHEQYF. CDR3 DNA: TGCGCCAGCAGCCAAGAGGCGGCGATGGACAGGGCACACGAGCAGTACTTC.

This clone was found a few times. The V and J genes are TRBV30 and TRBJ1-2; D possibly corresponds to TRBD1 (5 bases). CDR1 GTSNPN and CDR2 SVGIG come from the germline V gene (reference sequence). Trimming pared 5 bases from V and 4 bases from J, leaving 11 bases between. There are 12 residues in the CDR3. Here the CDR3 reads CAWSTDLYGYTF. The CDR3 DNA sequence: TGTGCCTGGTCGACAGACCTCTATGGCTACACCTTC.